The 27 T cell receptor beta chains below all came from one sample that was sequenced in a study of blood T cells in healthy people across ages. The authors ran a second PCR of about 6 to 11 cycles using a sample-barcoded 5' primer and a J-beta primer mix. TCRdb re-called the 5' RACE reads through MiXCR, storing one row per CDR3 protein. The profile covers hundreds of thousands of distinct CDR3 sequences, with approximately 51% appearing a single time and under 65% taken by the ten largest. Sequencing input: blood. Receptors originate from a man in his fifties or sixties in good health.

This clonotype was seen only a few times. The CDR3 spells CASSHSGYGYTF. The CDR3 nucleotides read TGTGCCAGCAGCCATTCGGGGTATGGCTACACCTTC. The chain couples TRBV14 to TRBJ1-2; D unclear. The CDR3 loop spans 12 amino acids. The germline CDR1 and CDR2 sequences are SGHDN and FVKESK. V was shortened by 3 bases and J by 5 bases, with 7 bases between the two germline ends.

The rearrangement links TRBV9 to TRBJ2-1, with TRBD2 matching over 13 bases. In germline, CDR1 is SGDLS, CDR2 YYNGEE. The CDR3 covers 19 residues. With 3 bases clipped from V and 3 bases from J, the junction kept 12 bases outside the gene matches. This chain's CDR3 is CASSAETGLAGDFYNEQFF. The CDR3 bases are TGTGCCAGCAGCGCCGAAACAGGACTAGCGGGAGACTTCTACAATGAGCAGTTCTTC.

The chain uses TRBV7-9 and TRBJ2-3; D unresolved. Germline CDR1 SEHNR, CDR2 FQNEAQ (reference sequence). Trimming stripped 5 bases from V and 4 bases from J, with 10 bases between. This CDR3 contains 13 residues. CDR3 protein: CASSRPGADTQYF. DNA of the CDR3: TGTGCCAGCAGCCGTCCGGGCGCAGATACGCAGTATTTT.

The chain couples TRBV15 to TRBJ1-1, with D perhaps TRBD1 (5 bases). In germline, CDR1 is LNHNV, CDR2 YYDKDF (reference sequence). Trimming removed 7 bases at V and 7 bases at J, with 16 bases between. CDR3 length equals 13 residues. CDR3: CATTEGRRIEAFF. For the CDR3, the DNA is TGTGCCACCACGGAGGGACGGCGGATTGAAGCTTTCTTT. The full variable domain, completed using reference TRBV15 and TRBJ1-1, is DAMVIQNPRYQVTQFGKPVTLSCSQTLNHNVMYWYQQKSSQAPKLLFHYYDKDFNNEADTPDNFQSRRPNTSFCFLDIRSPGLGDTAMYLCATTEGRRIEAFFGQGTRLTVV.

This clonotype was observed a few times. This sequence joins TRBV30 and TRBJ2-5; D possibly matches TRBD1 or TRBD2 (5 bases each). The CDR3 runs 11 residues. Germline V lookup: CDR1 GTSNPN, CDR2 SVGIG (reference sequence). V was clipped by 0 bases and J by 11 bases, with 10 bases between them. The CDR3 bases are TGTGCCTGGAGTGTTCAGGGAGTGCAGTACTTC. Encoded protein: CAWSVQGVQYF.

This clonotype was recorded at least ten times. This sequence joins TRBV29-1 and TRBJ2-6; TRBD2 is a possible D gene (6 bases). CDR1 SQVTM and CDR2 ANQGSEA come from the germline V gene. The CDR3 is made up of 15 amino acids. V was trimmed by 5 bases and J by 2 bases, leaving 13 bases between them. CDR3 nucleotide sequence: TGCAGCGTTAAAATGGCGGGGACTGGGGCCAACGTCCTGACTTTC. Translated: CSVKMAGTGANVLTF.

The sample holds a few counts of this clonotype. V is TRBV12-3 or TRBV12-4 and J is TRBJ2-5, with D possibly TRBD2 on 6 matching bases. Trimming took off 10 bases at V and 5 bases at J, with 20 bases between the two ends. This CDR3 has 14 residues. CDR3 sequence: CATGRSGVSETQYF. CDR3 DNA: TGTGCCACCGGTCGGTCGGGGGTGAGTGAGACCCAGTACTTC.

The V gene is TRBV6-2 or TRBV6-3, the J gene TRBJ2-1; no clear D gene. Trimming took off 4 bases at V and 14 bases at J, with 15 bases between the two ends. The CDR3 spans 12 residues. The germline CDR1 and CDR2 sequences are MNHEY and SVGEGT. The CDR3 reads CASSSWRTPEFF. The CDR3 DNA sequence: TGTGCCAGCAGTTCTTGGCGGACCCCGGAGTTCTTC.

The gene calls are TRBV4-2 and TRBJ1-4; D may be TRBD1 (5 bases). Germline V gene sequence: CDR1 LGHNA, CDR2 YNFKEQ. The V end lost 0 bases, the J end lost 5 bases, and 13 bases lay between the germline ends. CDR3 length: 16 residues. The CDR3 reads CASSQEKAGMNEKLFF. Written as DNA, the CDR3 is TGTGCCAGCAGCCAAGAAAAGGCAGGGATGAATGAAAAACTGTTTTTT.

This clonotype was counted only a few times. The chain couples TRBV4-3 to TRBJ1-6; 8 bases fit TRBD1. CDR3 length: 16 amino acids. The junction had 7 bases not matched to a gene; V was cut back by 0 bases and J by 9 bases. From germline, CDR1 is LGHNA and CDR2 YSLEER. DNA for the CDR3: TGCGCCAGCAGCCAAGAAGGGGCAGGGGGCGTTTCACCCCTCCACTTT. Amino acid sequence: CASSQEGAGGVSPLHF.

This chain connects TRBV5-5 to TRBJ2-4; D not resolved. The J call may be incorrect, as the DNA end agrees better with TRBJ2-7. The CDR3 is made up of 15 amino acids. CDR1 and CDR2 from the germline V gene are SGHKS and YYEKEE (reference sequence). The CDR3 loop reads CASSYYVDGSYEQYF. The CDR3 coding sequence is TGTGCCAGCAGTTATTATGTTGACGGGTCCTACGAGCAGTACTTC.

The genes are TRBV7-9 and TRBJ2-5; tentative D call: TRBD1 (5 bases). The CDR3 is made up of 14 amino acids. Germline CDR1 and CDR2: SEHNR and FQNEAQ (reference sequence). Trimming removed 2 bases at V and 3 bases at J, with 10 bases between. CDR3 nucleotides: TGTGCCAGCAGCTTAACGACAGTTAAAGAGACCCAGTACTTC. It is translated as CASSLTTVKETQYF.

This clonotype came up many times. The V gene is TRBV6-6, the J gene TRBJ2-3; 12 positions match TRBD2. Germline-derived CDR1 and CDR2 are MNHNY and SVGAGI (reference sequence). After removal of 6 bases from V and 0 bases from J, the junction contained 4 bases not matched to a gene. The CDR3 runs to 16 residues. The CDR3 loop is CASRSGTSGSTDTQYF. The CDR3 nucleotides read TGTGCCAGCAGATCCGGGACTAGCGGGAGCACAGATACGCAGTATTTT.

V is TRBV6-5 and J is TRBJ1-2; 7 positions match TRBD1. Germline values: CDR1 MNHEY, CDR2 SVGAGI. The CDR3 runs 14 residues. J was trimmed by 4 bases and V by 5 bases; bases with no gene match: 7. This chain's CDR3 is CASSRVTGAYGYTF. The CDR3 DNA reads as TGTGCCAGCAGTAGGGTTACAGGGGCCTATGGCTACACCTTC.

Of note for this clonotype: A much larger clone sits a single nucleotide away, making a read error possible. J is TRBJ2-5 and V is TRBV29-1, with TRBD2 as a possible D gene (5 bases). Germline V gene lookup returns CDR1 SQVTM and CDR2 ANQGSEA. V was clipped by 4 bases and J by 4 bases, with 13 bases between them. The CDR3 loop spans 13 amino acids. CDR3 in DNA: TGCAGCGTTGGCCTTATACGGGGAGAGACCCAGTACTTC. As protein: CSVGLIRGETQYF.

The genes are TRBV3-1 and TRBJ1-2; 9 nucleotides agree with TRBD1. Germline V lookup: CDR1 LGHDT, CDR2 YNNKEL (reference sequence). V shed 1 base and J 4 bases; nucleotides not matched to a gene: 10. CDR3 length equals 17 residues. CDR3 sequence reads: CASSQVVGQGYAYGYTF. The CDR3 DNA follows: TGTGCCAGCAGCCAAGTTGTGGGACAGGGATATGCCTATGGCTACACCTTC.

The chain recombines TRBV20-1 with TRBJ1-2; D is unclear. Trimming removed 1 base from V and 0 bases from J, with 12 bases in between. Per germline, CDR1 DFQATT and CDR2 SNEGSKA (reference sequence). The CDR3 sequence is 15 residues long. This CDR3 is CSARVARGSNYGYTF. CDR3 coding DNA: TGCAGTGCTAGAGTCGCACGAGGGTCTAACTATGGCTACACCTTC.

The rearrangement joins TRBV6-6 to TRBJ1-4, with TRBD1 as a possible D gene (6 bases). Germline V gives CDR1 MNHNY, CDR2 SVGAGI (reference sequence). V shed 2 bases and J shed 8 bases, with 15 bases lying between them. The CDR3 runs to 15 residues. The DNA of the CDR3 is TGTGCCAGCAGTTACCATCAACAGGGCTTCGAAAAACTGTTTTTT. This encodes CASSYHQQGFEKLFF.

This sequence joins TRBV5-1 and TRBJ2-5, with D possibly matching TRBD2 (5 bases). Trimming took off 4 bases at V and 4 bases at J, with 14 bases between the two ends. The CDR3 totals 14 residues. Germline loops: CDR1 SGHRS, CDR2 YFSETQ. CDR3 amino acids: CASSRIGLAETQYF. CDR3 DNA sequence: TGCGCCAGCAGCCGGATCGGGCTAGCAGAGACCCAGTACTTC.

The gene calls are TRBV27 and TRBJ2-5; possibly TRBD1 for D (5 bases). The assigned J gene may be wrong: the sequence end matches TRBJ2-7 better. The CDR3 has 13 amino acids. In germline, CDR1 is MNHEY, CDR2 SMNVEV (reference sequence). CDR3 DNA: TGTGCCAGCAAATTCTCAGGGCAGGGCGAGCAGTACTTC. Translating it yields CASKFSGQGEQYF.

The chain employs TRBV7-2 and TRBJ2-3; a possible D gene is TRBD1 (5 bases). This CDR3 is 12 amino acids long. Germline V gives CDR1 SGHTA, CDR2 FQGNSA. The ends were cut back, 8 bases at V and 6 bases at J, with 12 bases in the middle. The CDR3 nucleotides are TGTGCCAGCGGAAAGACAGTCGATACGCAGTATTTT. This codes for CASGKTVDTQYF.

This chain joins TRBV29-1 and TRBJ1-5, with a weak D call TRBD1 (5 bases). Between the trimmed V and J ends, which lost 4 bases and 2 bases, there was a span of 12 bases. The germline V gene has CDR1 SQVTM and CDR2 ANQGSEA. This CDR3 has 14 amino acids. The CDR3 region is CSVGGGTGNQPQHF. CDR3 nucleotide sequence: TGCAGCGTTGGCGGGGGGACGGGCAATCAGCCCCAGCATTTT.

CDR3 region: CASSVVGGANVLTF. In DNA, the CDR3 is TGTGCCAGCAGCGTAGTGGGGGGGGCCAACGTCCTGACTTTC. The rearrangement uses TRBV9 and TRBJ2-6; no firm D call. V was trimmed by 0 bases and J by 4 bases, leaving 5 bases between them. Germline V gene sequence: CDR1 SGDLS, CDR2 YYNGEE. CDR3 length equals 14 residues.

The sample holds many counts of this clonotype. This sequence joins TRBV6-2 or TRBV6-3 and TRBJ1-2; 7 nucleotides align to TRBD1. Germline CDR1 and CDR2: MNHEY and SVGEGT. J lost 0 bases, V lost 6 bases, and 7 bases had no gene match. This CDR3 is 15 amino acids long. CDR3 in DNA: TGTGCCAGCAGAACGGGACAGAGAGCTAACTATGGCTACACCTTC. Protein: CASRTGQRANYGYTF.

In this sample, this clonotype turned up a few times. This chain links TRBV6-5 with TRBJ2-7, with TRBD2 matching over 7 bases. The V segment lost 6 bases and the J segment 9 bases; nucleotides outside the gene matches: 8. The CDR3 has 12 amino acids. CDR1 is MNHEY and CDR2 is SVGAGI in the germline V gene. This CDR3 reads CASSLPGGGQYF. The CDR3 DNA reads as TGTGCCAGCAGCCTCCCAGGCGGGGGGCAGTACTTC.

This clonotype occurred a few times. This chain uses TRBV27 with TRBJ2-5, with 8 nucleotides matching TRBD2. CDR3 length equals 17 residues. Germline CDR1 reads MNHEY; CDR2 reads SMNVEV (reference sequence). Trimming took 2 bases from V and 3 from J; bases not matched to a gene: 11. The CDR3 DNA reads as TGTGCCAGCAGTTTACGAGGGGGGGCGGGAGGTAAAGAGACCCAGTACTTC. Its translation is CASSLRGGAGGKETQYF.

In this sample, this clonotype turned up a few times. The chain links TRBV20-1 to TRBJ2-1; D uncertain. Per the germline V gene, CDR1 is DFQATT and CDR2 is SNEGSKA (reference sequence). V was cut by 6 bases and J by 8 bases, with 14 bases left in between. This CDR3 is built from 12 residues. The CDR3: CSASPEMDEQFF. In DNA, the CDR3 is TGCAGTGCCAGCCCGGAAATGGATGAGCAGTTCTTC.